This entry lists 6 T cell receptor beta chains sequenced from one sample in a study of T cell responses to AZD1222 COVID-19 vaccine. Some clones are missing from TCRdb's copy, which holds only in-frame ones; the method was immunoSEQ multiplex PCR. The sample shows around 100,000 clones, 86% of them seen only once. Here the sequenced sample was peripheral blood, taken on day 0 of AZD1222 vaccination. The receptors come from an adult in good health.

The chain has TRBV6-5 and TRBJ2-5; D remains ambiguous. This CDR3 contains 14 residues. From germline, CDR1 is MNHEY and CDR2 SVGAGI. With 2 bases removed from V and 2 bases from J, the gap between germline ends came to 9 bases. The CDR3 DNA reads TGTGCCAGCAGTTACGGTTCAGAACAAGAGACCCAGTACTTC. Translating gives CASSYGSEQETQYF.

The gene calls are TRBV12-5 and TRBJ2-1; the D gene could be TRBD1 or TRBD2 (5 bases each). The CDR3 is made up of 12 amino acids. CDR1 is LGHNT, CDR2 FRNRAP, per germline. V lost 7 bases and J 7 bases, leaving 11 bases between the germline ends. CDR3: CASARGANEQFF. For the CDR3, the DNA is TGTGCTAGTGCTAGAGGGGCGAATGAGCAGTTCTTC.

V and J are TRBV2 and TRBJ1-2, with TRBD1 as a possible D gene (5 bases). With 7 bases removed from V and 2 bases from J, the gap between germline ends came to 8 bases. The CDR3 has 12 amino acids. Germline assignment: CDR1 SNHLY and CDR2 FYNNEI. DNA of the CDR3: TGTGCCAGCACAGGGATGAACTATGGCTACACCTTC. Translation: CASTGMNYGYTF.

V and J are TRBV7-9 and TRBJ2-2; TRBD2 matches 10 bases. This CDR3 is built from 15 residues. With V trimmed by 2 bases and J by 4 bases, 1 base remained unmatched. Germline V gene sequence: CDR1 SEHNR, CDR2 FQNEAQ (reference sequence). CDR3: CASSLTSGATGELFF. Here the CDR3 DNA reads TGTGCCAGCAGCTTAACTAGCGGGGCCACCGGGGAGCTGTTTTTT.

The rearrangement joins TRBV7-2 to TRBJ1-1; the D is unclear. The CDR3 length is 14 residues. The germline V gene encodes CDR1 SGHTA and CDR2 FQGNSA. With 3 bases removed from V and 0 bases from J, the gap between germline ends came to 8 bases. The CDR3: CASSLGSMNTEAFF. The CDR3 nucleotides read TGTGCCAGCAGCTTGGGCAGCATGAACACTGAAGCTTTCTTT.

The chain links TRBV9 to TRBJ2-1; D not certain. Trimming pared 4 bases from V and 9 bases from J, leaving 17 bases between. The CDR3 has 14 residues. Germline-derived CDR1 and CDR2 are SGDLS and YYNGEE. The CDR3 loop reads CASSTLPSWGEQFF. The CDR3 DNA sequence: TGTGCCAGCAGCACCCTGCCCAGCTGGGGTGAGCAGTTCTTC. Full variable domain (missing parts from reference TRBV9 and TRBJ2-1): DSGVTQTPKHLITATGQRVTLRCSPRSGDLSVYWYQQSLDQGLQFLIQYYNGEERAKGNILERFSAQQFPDLHSELNLSSLELGDSALYFCASSTLPSWGEQFFGPGTRLTVL.